Each of the 30 T cell receptor beta chains below was sequenced from the same sample in a study of T cell changes during pregnancy in multiple sclerosis. Assay used: immunoSEQ multiplex PCR; TCRdb lists only in-frame clones, some missing. The sample includes around 99,000 clones, roughly 90% of them seen just once. Sample: peripheral blood, taken in the third trimester of pregnancy. Source of these receptors: a female donor in good health, enrolled as a control in a pregnancy study.

This chain links TRBV7-9 with TRBJ2-1; D uncertain. The CDR3 length is 16 residues. Trimming took off 4 bases at V and 2 bases at J, with 15 bases between the two ends. CDR1 is SEHNR and CDR2 is FQNEAQ in the germline V gene (reference sequence). The CDR3 here is CASSYPSQETYNEQFF. The CDR3 region has the DNA TGTGCCAGCAGCTATCCCAGCCAGGAAACCTACAATGAGCAGTTCTTC.

V usage is TRBV25-1 and J usage is TRBJ2-7; possible D gene TRBD1, 5 bases. CDR1 is MGHDK, CDR2 SYGVNS, per germline. The CDR3 sequence is 14 residues long. V lost 3 bases, J lost 4 bases, and 13 bases lay in between. CDR3 coding DNA: TGTGCCAGCAGTGATCAGGGTCCAGAATACGAGCAGTACTTC. Translation: CASSDQGPEYEQYF.

This clone was observed once. This chain links TRBV5-4 with TRBJ1-1, with a weak D call TRBD1 (5 bases). The germline gives CDR1 SGHNT, CDR2 YYREEE (reference sequence). This CDR3 comprises 14 residues. Trimming pared 4 bases from V and 3 bases from J, leaving 13 bases between. The CDR3 DNA sequence: TGTGCCAGCAGCGCTGGGGGGTTGGACACTGAAGCTTTCTTT. Residues: CASSAGGLDTEAFF.

The chain combines TRBV19 with TRBJ1-2; no clear D. The CDR3 sequence is 15 residues long. V gave up 2 bases and J gave up 1 base, with 11 bases separating them. Germline V gives CDR1 LNHDA, CDR2 SQIVND (reference sequence). The CDR3 coding sequence is TGTGCCAGTAGTATATTGAGGGATTTTAACTATGGCTACACCTTC. This encodes CASSILRDFNYGYTF. Full variable domain (remainder filled in from reference TRBV19 and TRBJ1-2): DGGITQSPKYLFRKEGQNVTLSCEQNLNHDAMYWYRQDPGQGLRLIYYSQIVNDFQKGDIAEGYSVSREKKESFPLTVTSAQKNPTAFYLCASSILRDFNYGYTFGSGTRLTVV.

In its sample, this clone was seen a few times. The chain is built from TRBV27 and TRBJ1-1; 8 bases are shared with TRBD1. Trimming removed 3 bases from V and 1 base from J; junction bases left unmatched: 10. The germline V gene encodes CDR1 MNHEY and CDR2 SMNVEV (reference sequence). There are 17 residues in the CDR3. The CDR3 sequence is CASSFSPPDRGNTEAFF. CDR3 DNA sequence: TGTGCCAGCAGTTTCTCCCCGCCAGACAGGGGGAACACTGAAGCTTTCTTT.

This sequence joins TRBV5-4 and TRBJ1-2, with 11 nucleotides matching TRBD1. This CDR3 has 17 amino acids. The germline V gene has CDR1 SGHNT and CDR2 YYREEE (reference sequence). V was clipped by 4 bases and J by 3 bases; unmatched bases: 11. In nucleotides, the CDR3 is TGTGCCAGCAGCCAATCTCCGGGACAGGGGGTTGACTATGGCTACACCTTC. Its translation is CASSQSPGQGVDYGYTF. Based on the CDR3 plus reference TRBV5-4 and TRBJ1-2, the full variable domain is ETGVTQSPTHLIKTRGQQVTLRCSSQSGHNTVSWYQQALGQGPQFIFQYYREEENGRGNFPPRFSGLQFPNYSSELNVNALELDDSALYLCASSQSPGQGVDYGYTFGSGTRLTVV.

This clone was detected only once. The chain combines TRBV5-3 with TRBJ1-2; D unresolved. TRBV5-3 is an ORF; its function is uncertain. Deletions cut 7 bases from V and 4 bases from J, with 14 bases between. This CDR3 contains 13 residues. The chain's CDR3 is CARLCRYSYGYTF. CDR3 sequence (DNA): TGTGCCAGATTATGCAGGTATAGCTATGGCTACACCTTC.

V and J are TRBV4-3 and TRBJ2-7; D is unresolved. The CDR3 has 14 amino acids. Looked up from germline, CDR1 is LGHNA and CDR2 is YSLEER. Trimming pared 0 bases from V and 5 bases from J, leaving 11 bases between. CDR3 residues: CASSQDYSSDEQYF. The CDR3 nucleotides are TGCGCCAGCAGCCAAGATTATTCGAGTGACGAGCAGTACTTC.

The chain employs TRBV29-1 and TRBJ2-2; weak D call: TRBD2 (5 bases). CDR3 size: 13 residues. CDR1 is SQVTM, CDR2 ANQGSEA, per germline. Deletions cut 1 base from V and 4 bases from J, with 7 bases between. The CDR3 DNA follows: TGCAGCGTTGAAGTCGGGGTCACCGGGGAGCTGTTTTTT. The encoded protein is CSVEVGVTGELFF.

The chain recombines TRBV5-4 with TRBJ2-1; D might be TRBD2 (6 bases). Germline V gene lookup returns CDR1 SGHNT and CDR2 YYREEE (reference sequence). This CDR3 comprises 14 residues. Trimming left V 3 bases short and J 2 bases short, with 9 bases between. CDR3 in amino acids: CASSSGLTYNEQFF. CDR3 sequence (DNA): TGTGCCAGCAGCTCGGGACTGACCTACAATGAGCAGTTCTTC.

This rearrangement joins TRBV7-9 to TRBJ2-3; TRBD1 is a possible D gene (6 bases). The V end lost 7 bases, the J end lost 2 bases, and 13 bases lay between the germline ends. The CDR3 has 14 residues. Per germline, CDR1 SEHNR and CDR2 FQNEAQ (reference sequence). The CDR3 coding sequence is TGTGCCAGCAACTCAGGGGCGAACACAGATACGCAGTATTTT. This sequence encodes CASNSGANTDTQYF.

The rearrangement uses TRBV27 and TRBJ1-5, with D maybe TRBD1 (5 bases). The CDR3 runs 16 residues. Looked up from germline, CDR1 is MNHEY and CDR2 is SMNVEV (reference sequence). Trimming stripped 2 bases from V and 1 base from J, with 12 bases between. CDR3 sequence: CASSLDRSGSNQPQHF. The CDR3 region has the DNA TGTGCCAGCAGTTTAGATCGGTCAGGGAGCAATCAGCCCCAGCATTTT.

DNA of the CDR3: TGTGCCAGCAGTTTATTTTCGGTAGCGAGTACTGAAGCTTTCTTT. The encoded protein is CASSLFSVASTEAFF. The rearrangement links TRBV27 to TRBJ1-1, with no clear D. V was clipped by 1 base and J by 5 bases, with 14 bases between them. CDR3 length: 15 amino acids. CDR1 and CDR2 (germline): MNHEY, SMNVEV (reference sequence).

This rearrangement joins TRBV5-4 to TRBJ2-3; D is perhaps TRBD2 (6 bases). V was trimmed by 4 bases and J by 8 bases, leaving 20 bases between them. Germline CDR1 reads SGHNT; CDR2 reads YYREEE (reference sequence). The CDR3 totals 15 residues. CDR3 nucleotides: TGTGCCAGCAGCCCTGGGGGACTGTCGCATGGTACGCAGTATTTT. It codes for CASSPGGLSHGTQYF.

The chain recombines TRBV4-3 with TRBJ2-7, with D tentatively TRBD2 (5 bases). The ends were cut back, 2 bases at V and 3 bases at J, with 8 bases in the middle. Germline values: CDR1 LGHNA, CDR2 YSLEER. There are 13 residues in the CDR3. The CDR3 spells CASSQFRDYEQYF. The DNA for the CDR3 is TGCGCCAGCAGCCAATTCCGGGACTACGAGCAGTACTTC.

This clone was recorded once. The chain couples TRBV4-3 to TRBJ2-2; weak D call: TRBD1 (6 bases). Germline V gene sequence: CDR1 LGHNA, CDR2 YSLEER. This CDR3 has 15 amino acids. V dropped 1 base and J dropped 4 bases, with 10 bases sitting between them. For the CDR3, the DNA is TGCGCCAGCAGCCAAGTCACAGGGAGCACCGGGGAGCTGTTTTTT. This sequence encodes CASSQVTGSTGELFF.

The rearrangement links TRBV21-1 to TRBJ1-2; TRBD1 is the table's D call, not checked against the DNA. TRBV21-1 is a listed pseudogene. The CDR3 totals 15 residues. CDR3 sequence (DNA): TGTGCCAGCAGCTCCCTGGGGCCCGAAGGAGCTGGCTACACCTTC. This translates into CASSSLGPEGAGYTF.

The chain couples TRBV13 to TRBJ1-4; the match to TRBD1 covers 9 bases. J was trimmed by 13 bases and V by 5 bases; bases with no gene match: 5. CDR3 length: 12 amino acids. Germline CDR1 PRHDT, CDR2 FYEKMQ (reference sequence). CDR3 sequence (DNA): TGTGCCAGCAGCCCCCTGGGACAGGGACTGTTTTTT. Translating gives CASSPLGQGLFF.

The rearrangement uses TRBV5-4 and TRBJ2-5; no clear D. The CDR3 is 14 residues long. Germline CDR1 is SGHNT and CDR2 is YYREEE (reference sequence). Trimming removed 5 bases at V and 4 bases at J, with 15 bases between. The CDR3 sequence is CASSTDSTRETQYF. CDR3 DNA sequence: TGTGCCAGCAGTACCGACTCGACGAGAGAGACCCAGTACTTC.

The V gene is TRBV19, the J gene TRBJ2-4; TRBD2 matches 8 bases. This CDR3 region has 17 residues. V was clipped by 1 base and J by 8 bases; unmatched bases: 13. Germline V lookup: CDR1 LNHDA, CDR2 SQIVND (reference sequence). The CDR3 sequence: CASSIVASGGLGDIQYF. CDR3 in DNA: TGTGCCAGTAGTATAGTGGCGTCGGGGGGGCTCGGGGACATTCAGTACTTC.

This chain links TRBV7-9 with TRBJ2-2, with D uncertain. Germline V gene sequence: CDR1 SEHNR, CDR2 FQNEAQ (reference sequence). The V end lost 3 bases, the J end lost 5 bases, and 7 bases lay between the germline ends. The CDR3 length is 13 residues. CDR3 loop: CASSFSGTGELFF. The CDR3 DNA follows: TGTGCCAGCAGCTTCAGTGGTACCGGGGAGCTGTTTTTT.

The chain is built from TRBV4-3 and TRBJ1-2; 7 nucleotides match TRBD1. J was trimmed by 0 bases and V by 3 bases; bases with no gene match: 4. The CDR3 runs to 15 residues. Germline CDR1 LGHNA, CDR2 YSLEER. The CDR3 DNA sequence: TGCGCCAGCAGCCAGTCCGGGACAGCTAACTATGGCTACACCTTC. Its translation is CASSQSGTANYGYTF.

This sequence joins TRBV7-9 and TRBJ1-2; D is uncertain. V was pared by 3 bases and J by 2 bases, with 13 bases between. Looked up from germline, CDR1 is SEHNR and CDR2 is FQNEAQ (reference sequence). The CDR3 is made up of 15 amino acids. DNA for the CDR3: TGTGCCAGCAGCTTCTTTCTCGGGTCGAACTATGGCTACACCTTC. The encoded protein is CASSFFLGSNYGYTF.

The chain carries TRBV5-6 and TRBJ2-1, with 8 bases lining up with TRBD1. Germline V gene data show CDR1 as SGHDT and CDR2 as YYEEEE. After removal of 2 bases from V and 8 bases from J, the junction contained 3 bases not matched to a gene. This CDR3 is built from 13 residues. The CDR3 nucleotides are TGTGCCAGCAGCTTTAGGACAGGGTATGAGCAGTTCTTC. This sequence encodes CASSFRTGYEQFF.

The V gene is TRBV7-2, the J gene TRBJ1-4; possibly TRBD1 for D (6 bases). Looked up from germline, CDR1 is SGHTA and CDR2 is FQGNSA. The CDR3 loop spans 15 amino acids. V was trimmed by 0 bases and J by 3 bases, leaving 8 bases between them. Here the CDR3 DNA reads TGTGCCAGCAGCTTAGCCAGGGGAGCTAATGAAAAACTGTTTTTT. Translating gives CASSLARGANEKLFF.

The chain recombines TRBV15 with TRBJ1-1, with D unclear. V lost 1 base, J lost 0 bases, and 6 bases lay in between. The CDR3 totals 14 residues. Looked up from germline, CDR1 is LNHNV and CDR2 is YYDKDF (reference sequence). The CDR3 DNA follows: TGTGCCACCAGCAGAGTACCTATGAACACTGAAGCTTTCTTT. It is translated as CATSRVPMNTEAFF.

V is TRBV20-1 and J is TRBJ1-1; D unclear. Germline lookup yields CDR1 DFQATT and CDR2 SNEGSKA (reference sequence). The CDR3 totals 10 residues. Trimming removed 5 bases from V and 8 bases from J, with 9 bases in between. Written as DNA, the CDR3 is TGCAGTGCTGCCCACATGGAAGCTTTCTTT. Its protein product is CSAAHMEAFF.

The gene calls are TRBV4-3 and TRBJ1-2; perhaps TRBD1 as D (5 bases). V shed 0 bases and J shed 8 bases, with 10 bases lying between them. Per the germline V gene, CDR1 is LGHNA and CDR2 is YSLEER. The CDR3 sequence is 13 residues long. CDR3 residues: CASSQEGGSGYTF. The DNA for the CDR3 is TGCGCCAGCAGCCAAGAGGGGGGAAGCGGCTACACCTTC.

The chain carries TRBV11-1 and TRBJ1-2; the D gene is possibly TRBD1 (6 bases). CDR3 length equals 12 residues. V was shortened by 7 bases and J by 5 bases, with 11 bases between the two germline ends. Germline V gene lookup returns CDR1 SGHAT and CDR2 FQDESV (reference sequence). The DNA of the CDR3 is TGTGCCAGCACCATGACAGGTTATGGCTACACCTTC. Translation: CASTMTGYGYTF.

V usage is TRBV5-5 and J usage is TRBJ1-5; TRBD1 agrees at 9 bases. Losses at the gene ends were 4 bases for V and 6 bases for J; bases not matched to a gene: 8. Germline CDR1 SGHKS, CDR2 YYEKEE (reference sequence). The length of the CDR3 is 15 residues. The CDR3 sequence is CASSLGQGPSQPQHF. CDR3 sequence (DNA): TGTGCCAGCAGCCTAGGACAGGGGCCGAGTCAGCCCCAGCATTTT.